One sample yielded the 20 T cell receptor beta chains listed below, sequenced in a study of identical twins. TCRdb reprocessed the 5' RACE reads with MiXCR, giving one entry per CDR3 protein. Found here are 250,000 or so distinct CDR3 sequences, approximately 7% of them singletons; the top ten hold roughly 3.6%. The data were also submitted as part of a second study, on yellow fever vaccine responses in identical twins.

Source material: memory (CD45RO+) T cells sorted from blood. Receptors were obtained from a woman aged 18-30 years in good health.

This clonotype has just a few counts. The CDR3 region is CASSAYRVYGYTF. CDR3 nucleotide sequence: TGTGCCAGCAGCGCCTACAGGGTTTACGGCTACACCTTC. This chain uses TRBV11-2 with TRBJ1-2, with D perhaps TRBD1 (6 bases). Germline loops: CDR1 SGHAT, CDR2 FQNNGV. This CDR3 has 13 residues. Trimming removed 5 bases at V and 8 bases at J, with 15 bases between.

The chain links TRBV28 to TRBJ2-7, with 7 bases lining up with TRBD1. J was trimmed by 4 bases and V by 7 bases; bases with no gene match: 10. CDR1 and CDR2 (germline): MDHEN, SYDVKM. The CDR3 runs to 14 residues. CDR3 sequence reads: CASINSQGTYEQYF. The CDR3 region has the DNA TGTGCCAGCATTAATTCACAGGGGACATACGAGCAGTACTTC.

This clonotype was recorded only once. The CDR3 DNA reads as TGTGCCAGCAGCTTGGCCGGGGGGGGGGGCCAAGAGACCCAGTACTTC. Translation gives CASSLAGGGGQETQYF. The chain employs TRBV5-4 and TRBJ2-5; 8 bases fit TRBD2. The CDR3 runs to 16 residues. V trimming: 0 bases; J trimming: 1 base; junction bases outside the gene matches: 5. CDR1 and CDR2 from the germline V gene are SGHNT and YYREEE (reference sequence).

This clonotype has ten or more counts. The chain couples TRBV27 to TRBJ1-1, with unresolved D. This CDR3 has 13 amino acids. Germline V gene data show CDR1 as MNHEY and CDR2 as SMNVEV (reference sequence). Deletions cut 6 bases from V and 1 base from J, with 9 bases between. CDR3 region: CASSLGRNTEAFF. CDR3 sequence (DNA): TGTGCCAGCAGCTTAGGGAGGAACACTGAAGCTTTCTTT.

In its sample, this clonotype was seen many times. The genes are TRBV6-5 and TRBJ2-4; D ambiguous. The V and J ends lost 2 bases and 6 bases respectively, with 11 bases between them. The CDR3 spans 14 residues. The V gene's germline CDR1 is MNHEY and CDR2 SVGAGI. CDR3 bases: TGTGCCAGCAGTTACACGGTCTGGGGAAACATTCAGTACTTC. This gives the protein CASSYTVWGNIQYF.

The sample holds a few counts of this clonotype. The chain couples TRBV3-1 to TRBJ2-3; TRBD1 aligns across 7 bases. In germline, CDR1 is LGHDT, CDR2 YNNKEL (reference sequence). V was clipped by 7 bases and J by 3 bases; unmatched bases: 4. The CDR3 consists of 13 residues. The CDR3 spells CASNTQGTDTQYF. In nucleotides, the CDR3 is TGTGCCAGCAACACACAGGGGACAGATACGCAGTATTTT.

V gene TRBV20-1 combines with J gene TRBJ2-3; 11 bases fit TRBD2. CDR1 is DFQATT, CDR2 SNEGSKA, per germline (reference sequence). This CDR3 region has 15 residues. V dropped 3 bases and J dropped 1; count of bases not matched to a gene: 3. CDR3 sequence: CSASIAGGGTDTQYF. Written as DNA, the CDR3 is TGCAGTGCTAGCATAGCGGGAGGGGGCACAGATACGCAGTATTTT.

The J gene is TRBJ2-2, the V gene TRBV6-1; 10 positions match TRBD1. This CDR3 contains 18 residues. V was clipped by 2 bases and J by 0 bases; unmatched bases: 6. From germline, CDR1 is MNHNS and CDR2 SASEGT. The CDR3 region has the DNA TGTGCCAGCAGTGAAAGGACAGGGGGGATCGCGAACACCGGGGAGCTGTTTTTT. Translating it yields CASSERTGGIANTGELFF.

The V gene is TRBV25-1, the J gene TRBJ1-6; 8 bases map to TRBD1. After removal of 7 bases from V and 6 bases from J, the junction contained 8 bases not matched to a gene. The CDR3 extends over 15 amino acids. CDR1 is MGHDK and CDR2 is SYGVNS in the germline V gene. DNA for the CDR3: TGTGCCAGCAACGAAGGGACAGGCGTTAATTCACCCCTCCACTTT. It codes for CASNEGTGVNSPLHF. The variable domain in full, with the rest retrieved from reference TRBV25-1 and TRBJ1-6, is EADIYQTPRYLVIGTGKKITLECSQTMGHDKMYWYQQDPGMELHLIHYSYGVNSTEKGDLSSESTVSRIRTEHFPLTLESARPSHTSQYLCASNEGTGVNSPLHFGNGTRLTVT.

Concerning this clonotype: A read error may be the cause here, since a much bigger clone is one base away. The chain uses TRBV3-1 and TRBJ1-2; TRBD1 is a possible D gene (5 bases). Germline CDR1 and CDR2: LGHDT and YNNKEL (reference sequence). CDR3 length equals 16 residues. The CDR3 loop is CAGSQEISRVRGGYTF. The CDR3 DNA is TGTGCCGGCAGCCAAGAAATTAGCAGGGTACGAGGTGGCTACACCTTC.

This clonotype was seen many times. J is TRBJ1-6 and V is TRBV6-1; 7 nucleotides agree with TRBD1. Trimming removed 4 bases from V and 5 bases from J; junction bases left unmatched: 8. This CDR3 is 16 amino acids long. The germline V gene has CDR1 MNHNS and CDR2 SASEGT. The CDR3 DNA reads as TGTGCCAGCAGTGGTCTTCCGGGACAGAATAATTCACCCCTCCACTTT. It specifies CASSGLPGQNNSPLHF.

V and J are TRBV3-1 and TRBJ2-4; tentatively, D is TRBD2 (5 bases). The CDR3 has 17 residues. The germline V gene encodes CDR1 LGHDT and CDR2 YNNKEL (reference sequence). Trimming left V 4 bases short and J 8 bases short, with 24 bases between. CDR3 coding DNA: TGTGCCAGCAGCCCGCCGAGGCTAGCCCAATATGAGGACATTCAGTACTTC. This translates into CASSPPRLAQYEDIQYF. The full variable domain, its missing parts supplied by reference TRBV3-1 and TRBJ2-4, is DTAVSQTPKYLVTQMGNDKSIKCEQNLGHDTMYWYKQDSKKFLKIMFSYNNKELIINETVPNRFSPKSPDKAHLNLHINSLELGDSAVYFCASSPPRLAQYEDIQYFGAGTRLSVL.

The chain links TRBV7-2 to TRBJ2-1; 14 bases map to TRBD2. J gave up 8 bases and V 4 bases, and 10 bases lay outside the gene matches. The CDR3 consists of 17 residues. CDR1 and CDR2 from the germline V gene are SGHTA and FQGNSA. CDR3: CASSSRLAGGIGDEQFF. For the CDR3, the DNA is TGTGCCAGCAGCTCGCGACTAGCGGGGGGGATAGGCGATGAGCAGTTCTTC.

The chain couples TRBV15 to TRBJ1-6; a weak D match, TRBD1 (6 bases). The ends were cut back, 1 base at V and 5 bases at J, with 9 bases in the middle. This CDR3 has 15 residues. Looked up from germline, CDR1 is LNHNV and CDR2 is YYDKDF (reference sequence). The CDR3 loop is CATSRAAGDNSPLHF. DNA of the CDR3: TGTGCCACCAGCAGAGCGGCAGGGGATAATTCACCCCTCCACTTT.

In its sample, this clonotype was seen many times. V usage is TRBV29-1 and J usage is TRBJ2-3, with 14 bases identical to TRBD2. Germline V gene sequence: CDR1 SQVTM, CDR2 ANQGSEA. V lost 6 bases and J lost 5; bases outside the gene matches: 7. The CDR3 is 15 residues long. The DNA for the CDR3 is TGCAGCGTGCCGACTAGCGGGAGGGCCGGAGATACGCAGTATTTT. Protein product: CSVPTSGRAGDTQYF.

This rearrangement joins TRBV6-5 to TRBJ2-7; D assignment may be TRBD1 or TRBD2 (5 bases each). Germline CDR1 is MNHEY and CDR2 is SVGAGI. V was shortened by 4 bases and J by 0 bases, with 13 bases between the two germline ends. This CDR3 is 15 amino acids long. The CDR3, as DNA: TGTGCCAGCAGTTTCCGGGACCTTCGCTCCTACGAGCAGTACTTC. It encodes CASSFRDLRSYEQYF.

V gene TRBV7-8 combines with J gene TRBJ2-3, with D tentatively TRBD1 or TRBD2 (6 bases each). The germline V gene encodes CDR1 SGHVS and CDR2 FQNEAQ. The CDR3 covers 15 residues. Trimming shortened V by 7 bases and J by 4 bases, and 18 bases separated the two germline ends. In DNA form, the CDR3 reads TGTGCCAGCAACCAGAGGGGGGATCGCGCAGATACGCAGTATTTT. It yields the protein CASNQRGDRADTQYF.

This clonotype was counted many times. DNA for the CDR3: TGCGCCAGCAGCCAAGAGCCCCTGAACACTGAAGCTTTCTTT. This sequence encodes CASSQEPLNTEAFF. This rearrangement joins TRBV4-1 to TRBJ1-1; D gene unclear. The CDR3 has 14 amino acids. The germline gives CDR1 MGHRA, CDR2 YSYEKL. V lost 0 bases and J lost 0, with 5 bases in between.

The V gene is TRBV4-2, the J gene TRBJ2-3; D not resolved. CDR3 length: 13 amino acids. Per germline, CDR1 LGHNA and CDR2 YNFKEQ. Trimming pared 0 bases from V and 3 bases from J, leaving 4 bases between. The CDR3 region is CASSQEWTDTQYF. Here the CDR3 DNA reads TGTGCCAGCAGCCAAGAATGGACAGATACGCAGTATTTT.

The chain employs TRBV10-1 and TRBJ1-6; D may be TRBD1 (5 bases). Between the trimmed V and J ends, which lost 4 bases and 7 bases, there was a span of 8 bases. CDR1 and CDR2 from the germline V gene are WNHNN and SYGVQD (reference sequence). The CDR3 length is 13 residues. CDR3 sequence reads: CASSGGRNSPLHF. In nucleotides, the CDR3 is TGCGCCAGCAGTGGGGGGAGGAATTCACCCCTCCACTTT.